The 9 T cell receptor beta chains in this list originate from one sample, sequenced in a study of T and B cells in COVID-19 patients. BIOMED2 TRB-A/B primer pools were used in multiplex TRB PCR. TCRdb redid the calling of the multiplex PCR reads with MiXCR, one entry per CDR3 protein. The sample yields about 16,000 distinct CDR3 sequences, 25% to 30% seen once. Each TRB amplification used roughly 230-550 ng of genomic DNA from blood. Sample: blood. The receptors here all came from a human donor who had recovered from COVID-19.

The chain has TRBV28 and TRBJ1-3, with D hard to call. The CDR3 has 15 residues. The germline gives CDR1 MDHEN, CDR2 SYDVKM. The germline V and J ends were trimmed by 8 bases and 0 bases, with 14 bases remaining between them. In DNA form, the CDR3 reads TGTGCCAGCGTGAGGCCGCCTATCTCTGGAAACACCATATATTTT. Protein: CASVRPPISGNTIYF. Supplemented by reference TRBV28 and TRBJ1-3, the full variable domain reads DVKVTQSSRYLVKRTGEKVFLECVQDMDHENMFWYRQDPGLGLRLIYFSYDVKMKEKGDIPEGYSVSREKKERFSLILESASTNQTSMYLCASVRPPISGNTIYFGEGSWLTVV.

Relative to its sample, this clonotype is medium-sized. The rearrangement links TRBV27 to TRBJ1-2; TRBD1 might be the D (5 bases). In germline, CDR1 is MNHEY, CDR2 SMNVEV (reference sequence). Trimming took 2 bases from V and 8 from J, leaving 15 bases between them. The length of the CDR3 is 14 residues. The CDR3 protein is CASSLGVTGDGYTF. The CDR3 nucleotides are TGTGCCAGCAGTTTAGGGGTAACGGGGGACGGCTACACCTTC.

This clonotype came up many times. The chain couples TRBV6-1 to TRBJ2-7, with D unresolved. Trimming stripped 7 bases from V and 3 bases from J, with 7 bases between. The V gene's germline CDR1 is MNHNS and CDR2 SASEGT. The CDR3 has 11 residues. DNA of the CDR3: TGTGCCAGCACTCCTAACTACGAGCAGTACTTC. It specifies CASTPNYEQYF.

Relative to its sample, this clonotype is medium-sized. The V and J genes are TRBV6-5 and TRBJ2-2; D not resolved. Per the germline V gene, CDR1 is MNHEY and CDR2 is SVGAGI. CDR3 length: 14 residues. Deletions cut 10 bases from V and 2 bases from J, with 14 bases between. The CDR3 loop is CATKRRRNTGELFF. The CDR3 DNA sequence: TGTGCCACGAAGAGGCGGAGAAACACCGGGGAGCTGTTTTTT.

In this sample, this clonotype turned up many times. The J gene is TRBJ1-6, the V gene TRBV10-3; D is unclear. Per the germline V gene, CDR1 is ENHRY and CDR2 is SYGVKD. V was cut by 4 bases and J by 7 bases, with 8 bases left in between. This CDR3 is 13 amino acids long. The chain's CDR3 is CAISGTKNSPLHF. As DNA, the CDR3 is TGTGCCATCAGTGGTACCAAGAATTCACCCCTCCACTTT.

This clonotype was found a few times. CDR3 in DNA: TGTGCCAGCTCACCAATGGGGGAGCAGCCCCAGCATTTT. This encodes CASSPMGEQPQHF. V and J are TRBV18 and TRBJ1-5; a weak D match, TRBD1 (5 bases). Looked up from germline, CDR1 is KGHSH and CDR2 is LQKENI. CDR3 length: 13 residues. The ends were cut back, 2 bases at V and 7 bases at J, with 9 bases in the middle.

In its sample, this clonotype was seen once. This rearrangement joins TRBV20-1 to TRBJ2-7, with TRBD1 matching over 9 bases. This CDR3 spans 13 amino acids. Germline V lookup: CDR1 DFQATT, CDR2 SNEGSKA (reference sequence). The CDR3 bases are TGCTTCGGCCGGGACAGGGCCTCCTACGAGCAGTACTTC. Amino acids: CFGRDRASYEQYF.

This clonotype appeared a few times. The CDR3 bases are TGTGCCAGCTCACCGAGGGCCAGCTCCTACGAGCAGTACTTC. Protein product: CASSPRASSYEQYF. The chain recombines TRBV18 with TRBJ2-7; TRBD2 might be the D (5 bases). This CDR3 spans 14 amino acids. CDR1 is KGHSH and CDR2 is LQKENI in the germline V gene. V gave up 3 bases and J gave up 0 bases, with 9 bases separating them.

This chain connects TRBV24-1 to TRBJ2-3, with D tentatively TRBD2 (6 bases). Deletions cut 9 bases from V and 0 bases from J, with 24 bases between. Germline V gives CDR1 KGHDR, CDR2 SFDVKD. The CDR3 runs to 18 residues. The CDR3 region is CATPGTPAGKQSTDTQYF. The CDR3 DNA follows: TGTGCCACCCCTGGTACTCCGGCGGGGAAGCAAAGCACAGATACGCAGTATTTT.